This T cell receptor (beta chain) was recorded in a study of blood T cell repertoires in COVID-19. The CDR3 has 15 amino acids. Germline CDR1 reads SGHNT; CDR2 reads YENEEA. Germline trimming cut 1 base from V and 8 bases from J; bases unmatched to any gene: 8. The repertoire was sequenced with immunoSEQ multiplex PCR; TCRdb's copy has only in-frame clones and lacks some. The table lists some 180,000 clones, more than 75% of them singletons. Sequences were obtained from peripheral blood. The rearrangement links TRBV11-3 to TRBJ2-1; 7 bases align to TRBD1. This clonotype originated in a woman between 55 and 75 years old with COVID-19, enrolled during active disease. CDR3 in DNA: TGTGCCAGCAGCTTAGGGCCAGGGGGTTGGTATGAGCAGTTCTTC. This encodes CASSLGPGGWYEQFF.